This T cell receptor (beta chain) was captured in a study of shared clonotypes between healthy human individuals. J was trimmed by 4 bases and V by 2 bases; bases with no gene match: 7. The CDR3 is made up of 15 amino acids. Looked up from germline, CDR1 is MDHEN and CDR2 is SYDVKM. This clone is a singleton in its sample. Measured with immunoSEQ multiplex PCR; TCRdb has only the in-frame clones, and not every one. The data hold around 2.1 million clones, with roughly 91% observed a single time. CD8 cells classed as naive were CD45RO-negative and positively selected for CCR7, excluding terminally differentiated effector memory CD45RA+ cells.

This sequence joins TRBV28 and TRBJ1-1, with 7 positions matching TRBD1. Input material: naive CD8+ T cells from PBMCs. The TCR comes from a man aged 18 to 29 in good health. Some clones in this sample may be carry-over from other donors' samples. The CDR3 is CASSLHRGVTTEAFF. The CDR3 DNA follows: TGTGCCAGCAGTTTACACAGGGGCGTGACCACTGAAGCTTTCTTT.